The source of this T cell receptor (beta chain) is a study of blood T cell repertoires in COVID-19. Study-level background: The United States, Italy and Spain were the sources of the acute and convalescent COVID-19 samples. From T cells, B-cell-depleted T cells, or PBMCs came the material, which was cDNA or gDNA.

Original processing notes: Estimation of nucleated cell counts was performed using reference gene primer amplification. Clones were read by immunoSEQ multiplex PCR, and TCRdb kept only the in-frame ones, dropping some. Clonal size and the V and J genes are those of that table, whereas D and trimming came from the DNA. The data contain fewer than 250,000 clones, roughly 82% of them singletons. The ends were cut back, 7 bases at V and 5 bases at J, with 15 bases in the middle. Germline CDR1 reads SQVTM; CDR2 reads ANQGSEA. There are 12 residues in the CDR3. This clone was seen once. The TCR sequence derives from a woman between 65 and 79 years old with acute or convalescent COVID-19. The source material was peripheral blood. The chain combines TRBV29-1 with TRBJ2-7; D tentatively fits TRBD1 or TRBD2 (7 bases each). DNA of the CDR3: TGCAGCGGGGGGAGGGGGCGCAACGAGCAGTACTTC. Translation gives CSGGRGRNEQYF.